These 10 T cell receptor beta chains share one sample of origin, sequenced in a study of T-cell reconstitution after alpha-beta-depleted transplantation in children. The TCRbeta library was prepared with unique molecular identifiers. MiXCR, run by TCRdb on the PCR reads, gives a single entry per CDR3 protein. This table has about 200,000 distinct CDR3 sequences, approximately 6.9% appearing once. Specimen: PBMCs, collected before TCRalphabeta/CD19-depleted stem cell transplant. The receptors come from a boy younger than 10 with acute lymphoblastic leukemia, due to receive a stem cell transplant.

This clonotype was recorded many times. This chain links TRBV28 with TRBJ1-5, with D perhaps matching TRBD1 (6 bases). The germline gives CDR1 MDHEN, CDR2 SYDVKM. The CDR3 covers 14 residues. Trimming removed 3 bases at V and 4 bases at J, with 10 bases between. CDR3 nucleotides: TGTGCCAGCAGTTTTCCAGGGGAAAATCAGCCCCAGCATTTT. This translates into CASSFPGENQPQHF.

The chain links TRBV29-1 to TRBJ2-7; 10 nucleotides line up with TRBD2. Per germline, CDR1 SQVTM and CDR2 ANQGSEA. Unmatched junction bases numbered 8, after V lost 7 bases and J lost 5 bases. The CDR3 covers 13 residues. CDR3 coding DNA: TGCAGCGCACTGGGGACTAGCGCCCACGAGCAGTACTTC. Protein product: CSALGTSAHEQYF.

This clonotype was observed many times. This chain uses TRBV20-1 with TRBJ2-7, with 11 bases fitting TRBD2. The CDR3 is 15 residues long. The junction had 12 bases not matched to a gene; V was cut back by 4 bases and J by 7 bases. Germline lookup yields CDR1 DFQATT and CDR2 SNEGSKA (reference sequence). CDR3 in DNA: TGCAGTGCTAAAGGAAACGGACTAGCGGGTGGGGAGCAGTACTTC. Residues: CSAKGNGLAGGEQYF.

This clonotype was detected only a few times. The chain recombines TRBV5-1 with TRBJ1-2; D is possibly TRBD1 (5 bases). Germline CDR1 and CDR2: SGHRS and YFSETQ. The CDR3 length is 14 residues. The germline V and J ends were trimmed by 3 bases and 4 bases, with 13 bases remaining between them. CDR3 in DNA: TGCGCCAGCAGCTGGACCGGGACGGCCTATGGCTACACCTTC. This gives the protein CASSWTGTAYGYTF.

V usage is TRBV11-2 and J usage is TRBJ1-6; perhaps TRBD1 as D (5 bases). Trimming cost V 5 bases and J 7 bases, with 12 bases left between them. Germline-derived CDR1 and CDR2 are SGHAT and FQNNGV. CDR3 size: 14 residues. This chain's CDR3 is CASSRGRGNSPLHF. Here the CDR3 DNA reads TGTGCCAGCAGCCGCGGGCGGGGGAATTCACCCCTCCACTTT.

In this sample, this clonotype turned up many times. This chain uses TRBV2 with TRBJ2-7; D is uncertain. This CDR3 has 16 residues. Trimming pared 2 bases from V and 0 bases from J, leaving 14 bases between. Germline CDR1 is SNHLY and CDR2 is FYNNEI. CDR3 region: CASSENPRPSSYEQYF. The CDR3 nucleotides are TGTGCCAGCAGTGAAAACCCCCGACCGAGCTCCTACGAGCAGTACTTC.

The chain uses TRBV6-5 and TRBJ2-7, with 10 bases lining up with TRBD1. V lost 2 bases, J lost 4 bases, and 5 bases stayed unmatched. Germline-derived CDR1 and CDR2 are MNHEY and SVGAGI. The CDR3 consists of 15 residues. The CDR3 DNA reads as TGTGCCAGCAGTTACGCGACAGGGGGCTTTTACGAGCAGTACTTC. Translated, it gives CASSYATGGFYEQYF.

This clonotype came up many times. The chain joins TRBV6-1 to TRBJ2-5, with 11 nucleotides matching TRBD2. The CDR3 has 14 amino acids. Germline V lookup: CDR1 MNHNS, CDR2 SASEGT. V trimming: 6 bases; J trimming: 4 bases; junction bases outside the gene matches: 4. The CDR3 nucleotides are TGTGCCAGCAGCCAGGGACTAGCGGCAGAGACCCAGTACTTC. Protein: CASSQGLAAETQYF.

This clonotype was counted many times. This rearrangement joins TRBV9 to TRBJ2-6; a possible D gene is TRBD2 (6 bases). The V end was cut by 4 bases, the J end by 4 bases, with 15 bases between. The germline gives CDR1 SGDLS, CDR2 YYNGEE. This CDR3 spans 16 amino acids. The DNA for the CDR3 is TGTGCCAGCAGCACCCCGAGGAGGGCCGGGGCCAACGTCCTGACTTTC. Translating gives CASSTPRRAGANVLTF. The whole variable domain, filled in from reference TRBV9 and TRBJ2-6, reads DSGVTQTPKHLITATGQRVTLRCSPRSGDLSVYWYQQSLDQGLQFLIQYYNGEERAKGNILERFSAQQFPDLHSELNLSSLELGDSALYFCASSTPRRAGANVLTFGAGSRLTVL.

The sample holds a few counts of this clonotype. The gene calls are TRBV5-1 and TRBJ1-4; D gene unclear. Trimming removed 0 bases from V and 3 bases from J, with 12 bases in between. CDR1 SGHRS and CDR2 YFSETQ come from the germline V gene. The CDR3 has 16 residues. CDR3 in amino acids: CASSLAQPWANEKLFF. CDR3 DNA sequence: TGCGCCAGCAGCTTGGCCCAGCCCTGGGCTAATGAAAAACTGTTTTTT.